The 18 T cell receptor beta chains in this list originate from one sample, sequenced in a study of cytomegalovirus exposure and HLA in healthy donors. A multiplex PCR was run with 60 Vbeta primers and 13 Jbeta primers. Sequenced by immunoSEQ multiplex PCR; TCRdb stores in-frame clones only, minus some. Counted here are approximately 130,000 clones, around 72% occurring once; the ten biggest clones make up about 3%. Sample: PBMCs. The receptors stem from a human donor in good health.

V usage is TRBV6-5 and J usage is TRBJ1-5; TRBD1 is a possible D gene (6 bases). Between the trimmed V and J ends, which lost 0 bases and 6 bases, there was a span of 9 bases. The CDR3 runs to 14 residues. The V gene's germline CDR1 is MNHEY and CDR2 SVGAGI. CDR3 region: CASSYSGQSQPQHF. The CDR3 nucleotides read TGTGCCAGCAGTTACTCCGGACAGAGTCAGCCCCAGCATTTT.

The chain joins TRBV30 to TRBJ2-1, with TRBD2 matching over 9 bases. Per the germline V gene, CDR1 is GTSNPN and CDR2 is SVGIG (reference sequence). The CDR3 spans 17 residues. V lost 4 bases to trimming and J lost 0 bases; unmatched junction nucleotides: 10. CDR3 coding DNA: TGTGCCTGGACTGGGATAGCGGGAGCCAGCTCCTACAATGAGCAGTTCTTC. Translated: CAWTGIAGASSYNEQFF.

V and J are TRBV7-9 and TRBJ1-5; D remains ambiguous. Germline lookup yields CDR1 SEHNR and CDR2 FQNEAQ (reference sequence). Trimming pared 5 bases from V and 5 bases from J, leaving 13 bases between. The CDR3 runs to 14 residues. CDR3 amino acids: CASSAGLIYQPQHF. CDR3 coding DNA: TGTGCCAGCAGCGCGGGCCTCATTTATCAGCCCCAGCATTTT.

In this sample, this clone turned up a few times. J is TRBJ2-3 and V is TRBV6-4; 9 positions match TRBD2. The V and J ends lost 2 bases and 2 bases, in that order; junction bases with no gene match: 2. The germline V gene has CDR1 MRHNA and CDR2 SNTAGT. This CDR3 spans 15 amino acids. The CDR3 region has the DNA TGTGCCAGCAGTGACGGCGGGGGGGCCACAGATACGCAGTATTTT. This codes for CASSDGGGATDTQYF.

The rearrangement joins TRBV9 to TRBJ1-1; 7 bases are a match to TRBD1. CDR3 length: 15 residues. J gave up 3 bases and V 0 bases, and 5 bases lay outside the gene matches. The germline CDR1 and CDR2 sequences are SGDLS and YYNGEE. The CDR3 DNA is TGTGCCAGCAGCGTAGGGACAGGAGGGGACACTGAAGCTTTCTTT. Residues: CASSVGTGGDTEAFF.

The chain joins TRBV5-4 to TRBJ1-5; a possible D gene is TRBD1 (5 bases). Per germline, CDR1 SGHNT and CDR2 YYREEE (reference sequence). The CDR3 totals 14 residues. Trimming removed 0 bases at V and 7 bases at J, with 11 bases between. The CDR3 bases are TGTGCCAGCAGCTTGGACGGCAAGGGGCAGCCCCAGCATTTT. Protein: CASSLDGKGQPQHF.

This clone was detected once. V usage is TRBV19 and J usage is TRBJ2-1, with unresolved D. This CDR3 has 15 amino acids. V lost 6 bases and J lost 0, with 12 bases in between. In germline, CDR1 is LNHDA, CDR2 SQIVND (reference sequence). CDR3 amino acids: CASSRNPVSYNEQFF. The DNA for the CDR3 is TGTGCCAGTAGCAGGAACCCAGTCTCCTACAATGAGCAGTTCTTC. The entire variable domain, with the rest obtained from reference TRBV19 and TRBJ2-1, is as follows: DGGITQSPKYLFRKEGQNVTLSCEQNLNHDAMYWYRQDPGQGLRLIYYSQIVNDFQKGDIAEGYSVSREKKESFPLTVTSAQKNPTAFYLCASSRNPVSYNEQFFGPGTRLTVL.

The rearrangement links TRBV28 to TRBJ2-2, with no clear D. The V end was cut by 5 bases, the J end by 2 bases, with 6 bases between. Germline CDR1 reads MDHEN; CDR2 reads SYDVKM. The CDR3 spans 13 residues. CDR3 sequence: CASSVLNTGELFF. The CDR3 region has the DNA TGTGCCAGCAGTGTGCTAAACACCGGGGAGCTGTTTTTT.

The chain links TRBV2 to TRBJ1-2, with D uncertain. Trimming shortened V by 6 bases and J by 1 base, and 9 bases separated the two germline ends. Germline V CDR1 and CDR2: SNHLY, FYNNEI. The CDR3 consists of 13 residues. The CDR3 DNA reads as TGTGCCAGCAGGATGACACTTAACTATGGCTACACCTTC. It translates to CASRMTLNYGYTF.

CDR3 nucleotides: TGTGCCAGCAGCTTAGGTCCCCCCACCCAAGGGGGCCAGTACTTC. It is translated as CASSLGPPTQGGQYF. The chain links TRBV7-2 to TRBJ2-5, with D possibly matching TRBD1 (6 bases). The CDR3 has 15 amino acids. The V gene's germline CDR1 is SGHTA and CDR2 FQGNSA. Between the trimmed V and J ends, which lost 1 base and 10 bases, there was a span of 19 bases. The full variable domain, with the rest looked up from reference TRBV7-2 and TRBJ2-5, is GAGVSQSPSNKVTEKGKDVELRCDPISGHTALYWYRQSLGQGLEFLIYFQGNSAPDKSGLPSDRFSAERTGGSVSTLTIQRTQQEDSAVYLCASSLGPPTQGGQYFGPGTRLLVL.

This chain joins TRBV7-2 and TRBJ2-5; D unclear. Germline assignment: CDR1 SGHTA and CDR2 FQGNSA. V shed 1 base and J shed 4 bases, with 10 bases lying between them. This CDR3 is 14 amino acids long. The CDR3 coding sequence is TGTGCCAGCAGCTTAGTCTTGTTCGGAGAGACCCAGTACTTC. The encoded protein is CASSLVLFGETQYF.

The chain combines TRBV2 with TRBJ2-3; 10 positions agree with TRBD1. The CDR3 loop spans 15 amino acids. The V gene's germline CDR1 is SNHLY and CDR2 FYNNEI. J gave up 0 bases and V 6 bases, and 3 bases lay outside the gene matches. The CDR3 DNA follows: TGTGCCAGCAGCGCGGGACAGGGGAGCACAGATACGCAGTATTTT. Translating gives CASSAGQGSTDTQYF.

V gene TRBV7-9 combines with J gene TRBJ1-2, with no clear D. CDR1 and CDR2 (germline): SEHNR, FQNEAQ (reference sequence). The CDR3 is 16 amino acids. V lost 1 base, J lost 0 bases, and 12 bases lay in between. CDR3 protein: CASSLDARSANYGYTF. In nucleotides, the CDR3 is TGTGCCAGCAGCTTAGACGCCAGGTCAGCTAACTATGGCTACACCTTC.

The table lists this clone with a few counts. The chain recombines TRBV5-1 with TRBJ2-1, with D unclear. In germline, CDR1 is SGHRS, CDR2 YFSETQ. The germline V and J ends were trimmed by 0 bases and 5 bases, with 15 bases remaining between them. CDR3 length: 16 residues. The CDR3 DNA is TGCGCCAGCAGCTTGGTAGTGACGGGTGCGAACAATGAGCAGTTCTTC. Amino acids: CASSLVVTGANNEQFF. Combining the CDR3 with reference TRBV5-1 and TRBJ2-1 gives the whole variable domain KAGVTQTPRYLIKTRGQQVTLSCSPISGHRSVSWYQQTPGQGLQFLFEYFSETQRNKGNFPGRFSGRQFSNSRSEMNVSTLELGDSALYLCASSLVVTGANNEQFFGPGTRLTVL.

This rearrangement joins TRBV5-6 to TRBJ1-2, with D tentatively TRBD1 (6 bases). Germline CDR1 SGHDT, CDR2 YYEEEE. Trimming took off 1 base at V and 4 bases at J, with 11 bases between the two ends. This CDR3 is built from 14 residues. CDR3 residues: CASSLTGSGYGYTF. CDR3 bases: TGTGCCAGCAGCTTGACAGGGAGCGGCTATGGCTACACCTTC.

The chain recombines TRBV30 with TRBJ1-5; D ambiguous. CDR1 and CDR2 from the germline V gene are GTSNPN and SVGIG (reference sequence). CDR3 length: 17 residues. Deletions cut 4 bases from V and 0 bases from J, with 19 bases between. The CDR3 coding sequence is TGTGCCTGGACCATCGCCCCAGTTTTATATAGCAATCAGCCCCAGCATTTT. Encoded protein: CAWTIAPVLYSNQPQHF.

This chain links TRBV6-5 with TRBJ2-7, with a tentative D call TRBD2 (7 bases). Looked up from germline, CDR1 is MNHEY and CDR2 is SVGAGI. V was pared by 0 bases and J by 2 bases, with 14 bases between. The CDR3 is made up of 16 amino acids. For the CDR3, the DNA is TGTGCCAGCAGTTACTCGATTGGGGGGGCGCCCTACGAGCAGTACTTC. Translated, it gives CASSYSIGGAPYEQYF.

V and J are TRBV9 and TRBJ1-4; D gene ambiguous. Per germline, CDR1 SGDLS and CDR2 YYNGEE. The V gene lost 7 bases and the J gene lost 5 bases, with 18 bases spanning the gap. This CDR3 spans 15 amino acids. This chain's CDR3 is CASGPEDRFNEKLFF. In nucleotides, the CDR3 is TGTGCCAGCGGCCCCGAGGATAGGTTCAATGAAAAACTGTTTTTT.